Listed below are T cell receptor beta chains from one sample, sequenced in a study of shared clonotypes between healthy human individuals. The protocol was immunoSEQ multiplex PCR, while the TCRdb copy is restricted to in-frame clones and leaves out a portion. Altogether around 1.9 million clones are present, under 95% being singletons, with the ten largest covering over 1.5%. The sample was naive CD8+ T cells from PBMCs. The origin of the receptors is a man aged 18 to 35 in good health. Some clones in this sample may be carry-over from other donors' samples. CDR3s include the opening cysteine and the closing phenylalanine or tryptophan. A D gene is named only where the DNA matches it firmly. Expanded clones are given a class, and other clones once, few, many or no size at all.

size: once
V: TRBV2
D: .
J: TRBJ1-5
CDR3: CASSEGEDFGIQPQHF
DNA: TGTGCCAGCAGCGAGGGGGAGGATTTCGGGATTCAGCCCCAGCATTTT

size: .
V: TRBV7-8
D: .
J: TRBJ2-7
CDR3: CASSPSRRAYEQYF
DNA: TGTGCCAGCAGCCCAAGTCGCAGGGCCTACGAGCAGTACTTC

size: .
V: TRBV27
D: TRBD1
J: TRBJ2-1
CDR3: CASSLGRGHNEQFF
DNA: TGTGCCAGCAGTTTAGGCAGGGGGCACAATGAGCAGTTCTTC

size: once
V: TRBV6-4
D: .
J: TRBJ2-1
CDR3: CASSVFQGYNEQFF
DNA: TGTGCCAGCAGTGTGTTCCAGGGCTACAATGAGCAGTTCTTC

size: .
V: TRBV11-2
D: TRBD2
J: TRBJ2-7
CDR3: CASSLLAGAYEQYF
DNA: TGTGCCAGCAGCTTACTAGCGGGGGCCTACGAGCAGTACTTC

size: .
V: TRBV4-1
D: .
J: TRBJ1-1
CDR3: CASSQQTGRVLDEAFF
DNA: TGCGCCAGCAGCCAACAAACGGGCAGGGTTTTAGACGAAGCTTTCTTT

size: .
V: TRBV7-2
D: TRBD1
J: TRBJ2-7
CDR3: CASSPWTGTYEQYF
DNA: TGTGCCAGCAGCCCTTGGACAGGGACCTACGAGCAGTACTTC

size: .
V: TRBV5-1
D: TRBD1
J: TRBJ1-3
CDR3: CASSAEPGQVIAGNTIYF
DNA: TGCGCCAGCAGCGCCGAGCCGGGACAGGTAATTGCTGGAAACACCATATATTTT

size: .
V: TRBV27
D: .
J: TRBJ1-2
CDR3: CASSFYGGENYGYTF
DNA: TGTGCCAGCAGTTTTTATGGGGGGGAAAACTATGGCTACACCTTC

size: .
V: TRBV7-9
D: TRBD2
J: TRBJ2-7
CDR3: CASSSGTSGTYEQYF
DNA: TGTGCCAGCAGCTCCGGGACTAGCGGCACCTACGAGCAGTACTTC

size: .
V: TRBV7-3
D: TRBD2
J: TRBJ2-1
CDR3: CASSLTFRTSGSYNEQFF
DNA: TGTGCCAGCAGCTTAACATTTAGGACTAGCGGCTCCTACAATGAGCAGTTCTTC

size: .
V: TRBV4-1
D: TRBD2
J: TRBJ2-2
CDR3: CASSQLAGATGELFF
DNA: TGCGCCAGCAGCCAACTAGCGGGAGCCACCGGGGAGCTGTTTTTT

size: .
V: TRBV5-1
D: TRBD1
J: TRBJ1-1
CDR3: CASSLFLGQRSNTEAFF
DNA: TGCGCCAGCAGCTTGTTTCTGGGACAGAGATCTAACACTGAAGCTTTCTTT

size: .
V: TRBV28
D: .
J: TRBJ1-2
CDR3: CASSLGGESLSYTF
DNA: TGTGCCAGCAGTTTGGGGGGCGAGTCGTTAAGCTACACCTTC

size: .
V: TRBV9
D: TRBD1
J: TRBJ2-7
CDR3: CASSVGGTGGNEQYF
DNA: TGTGCCAGCAGCGTAGGCGGGACAGGGGGCAACGAGCAGTACTTC

size: .
V: TRBV7-9
D: .
J: TRBJ2-2
CDR3: CASPSYGQISNTGELFF
DNA: TGTGCCAGCCCCTCTTACGGCCAGATATCGAACACCGGGGAGCTGTTTTTT

size: once
V: TRBV11-2
D: .
J: TRBJ2-7
CDR3: CASSLYEPSPHEQYF
DNA: TGTGCCAGCAGCTTATACGAGCCCTCCCCCCACGAGCAGTACTTC

size: .
V: TRBV9
D: .
J: TRBJ1-3
CDR3: CASSAAGGSGNTIYF
DNA: TGTGCCAGCAGCGCAGCTGGCGGGTCTGGAAACACCATATATTTT

size: .
V: TRBV10-3
D: TRBD2
J: TRBJ2-1
CDR3: CAISWTGLAGESSYNEQFF
DNA: TGTGCCATCAGTTGGACGGGACTAGCGGGAGAAAGCTCCTACAATGAGCAGTTCTTC

size: .
V: TRBV9
D: .
J: TRBJ2-1
CDR3: CASSVVGRSYNEQFF
DNA: TGTGCCAGCAGCGTAGTAGGGAGATCCTACAATGAGCAGTTCTTC

size: .
V: TRBV9
D: .
J: TRBJ2-4
CDR3: CASSVEPEGDIQYF
DNA: TGTGCCAGCAGCGTAGAACCGGAAGGGGACATTCAGTACTTC

size: .
V: TRBV10-3
D: .
J: TRBJ2-1
CDR3: CAIRGGRDNEQFF
DNA: TGTGCCATCAGGGGGGGGCGAGACAATGAGCAGTTCTTC

size: .
V: TRBV6-5
D: .
J: TRBJ2-7
CDR3: CASSYFQGAYEQYF
DNA: TGTGCCAGCAGTTACTTCCAGGGTGCCTACGAGCAGTACTTC

size: .
V: TRBV6-5
D: .
J: TRBJ1-4
CDR3: CASKEQFGEKLFF
DNA: TGTGCCAGCAAGGAACAGTTTGGTGAAAAACTGTTTTTT

size: once
V: TRBV11-3
D: .
J: TRBJ2-7
CDR3: CASSPRGSYEQYF
DNA: TGTGCCAGCAGCCCCAGGGGTTCCTACGAGCAGTACTTC

size: .
V: TRBV5-1
D: TRBD2
J: TRBJ2-1
CDR3: CASSSDGRASYNEQFF
DNA: TGCGCCAGCAGCTCTGACGGGAGGGCCTCCTACAATGAGCAGTTCTTC

size: .
V: TRBV11-2
D: .
J: TRBJ2-7
CDR3: CASSLEPGAYEQYF
DNA: TGTGCCAGCAGCTTAGAGCCAGGAGCCTACGAGCAGTACTTC

size: .
V: TRBV10-3
D: TRBD2
J: TRBJ2-1
CDR3: CAISESGTGTSGRNEQFF
DNA: TGTGCCATCAGTGAGTCGGGGACCGGGACTAGCGGTCGCAATGAGCAGTTCTTC

size: .
V: TRBV7-8
D: TRBD1
J: TRBJ1-1
CDR3: CASSSDRGGPNTEAFF
DNA: TGTGCCAGCAGCTCCGACAGGGGGGGCCCGAACACTGAAGCTTTCTTT

size: .
V: TRBV27
D: .
J: TRBJ1-1
CDR3: CASSSIDSTEAFF
DNA: TGTGCCAGCAGTTCAATAGACAGCACTGAAGCTTTCTTT

size: .
V: TRBV6-1
D: .
J: TRBJ1-1
CDR3: CASSYVAEAFF
DNA: TGTGCCAGCAGTTACGTCGCTGAAGCTTTCTTT

size: .
V: TRBV5-1
D: .
J: TRBJ2-7
CDR3: CASSLRDPVDYEQYF
DNA: TGCGCCAGCAGCTTAAGGGACCCTGTTGACTACGAGCAGTACTTC

size: .
V: TRBV10-3
D: .
J: TRBJ2-1
CDR3: CAISESFAEQFF
DNA: TGTGCCATCAGTGAGAGCTTTGCTGAGCAGTTCTTC

size: .
V: TRBV27
D: .
J: TRBJ2-7
CDR3: CASSPQGGIYYEQYF
DNA: TGTGCCAGCAGTCCCCAGGGGGGAATCTACTACGAGCAGTACTTC

size: .
V: TRBV11-2
D: .
J: TRBJ2-1
CDR3: CAGKGPGLDGNEQFF
DNA: TGTGCCGGAAAAGGGCCGGGACTGGATGGCAATGAGCAGTTCTTC

size: .
V: TRBV11-2
D: TRBD2
J: TRBJ2-1
CDR3: CASSPPLAAYNEQFF
DNA: TGTGCCAGCAGCCCACCCCTAGCGGCTTACAATGAGCAGTTCTTC

size: .
V: TRBV7-9
D: .
J: TRBJ2-7
CDR3: CASSFQGRSYEQYF
DNA: TGTGCCAGCAGCTTCCAAGGGAGGAGCTACGAGCAGTACTTC

size: .
V: TRBV5-6
D: .
J: TRBJ2-3
CDR3: CASSFPFNENVWSDTQYF
DNA: TGTGCCAGCAGCTTTCCTTTTAATGAGAATGTTTGGTCAGATACGCAGTATTTT

size: once
V: TRBV5-1
D: .
J: TRBJ1-1
CDR3: CASSSGPGLMNTEAFF
DNA: TGCGCCAGCAGCTCGGGGCCGGGACTGATGAACACTGAAGCTTTCTTT

size: .
V: TRBV7-9
D: .
J: TRBJ2-2
CDR3: CASSLLEGITGELFF
DNA: TGTGCCAGCAGCTTACTCGAGGGGATCACCGGGGAGCTGTTTTTT

size: .
V: TRBV6-1
D: .
J: TRBJ2-5
CDR3: CASSEGFGWPETQYF
DNA: TGTGCCAGCAGTGAAGGTTTTGGGTGGCCAGAGACCCAGTACTTC

size: .
V: TRBV7-6
D: .
J: TRBJ2-3
CDR3: CASSPEGTTQYF
DNA: TGTGCCAGCAGCCCGGAGGGTACGACGCAGTATTTT

size: .
V: TRBV6-5
D: TRBD1
J: TRBJ2-1
CDR3: CASSYRDRGLNEQFF
DNA: TGTGCCAGCAGTTACCGGGACAGGGGGCTCAATGAGCAGTTCTTC

size: few
V: TRBV28
D: .
J: TRBJ1-1
CDR3: CASSLQGGNTEAFF
DNA: TGTGCCAGCAGTTTGCAGGGAGGAAACACTGAAGCTTTCTTT

size: .
V: TRBV7-8
D: TRBD1
J: TRBJ1-5
CDR3: CASSTDAQGMKQPQHF
DNA: TGTGCCAGCAGCACCGACGCACAGGGGATGAAGCAGCCCCAGCATTTT

size: few
V: TRBV2
D: .
J: TRBJ1-5
CDR3: CASSPVRAVDNQPQHF
DNA: TGTGCCAGCAGCCCAGTCAGGGCGGTCGACAATCAGCCCCAGCATTTT

size: .
V: TRBV27
D: .
J: TRBJ2-5
CDR3: CASSPIPKGQETQYF
DNA: TGTGCCAGCAGTCCTATACCCAAAGGTCAAGAGACCCAGTACTTC

size: .
V: TRBV13
D: .
J: TRBJ2-1
CDR3: CASSSPLEGRDNEQFF
DNA: TGTGCCAGCAGCTCCCCACTGGAGGGCCGCGACAATGAGCAGTTCTTC

size: .
V: TRBV7-7
D: TRBD1
J: TRBJ2-7
CDR3: CASSLKTGDEQYF
DNA: TGTGCCAGCAGCTTAAAGACAGGGGACGAGCAGTACTTC

size: .
V: TRBV21-1
D: .
J: TRBJ1-1
CDR3: CASSKGDLLHTEAFF
DNA: TGTGCCAGCAGCAAGGGGGACCTCTTACACACTGAAGCTTTCTTT

size: few
V: TRBV11-2
D: .
J: TRBJ2-7
CDR3: CASSLGLYEQYF
DNA: TGTGCCAGCAGCTTAGGATTGTACGAGCAGTACTTC

size: .
V: TRBV7-6
D: TRBD2
J: TRBJ2-1
CDR3: CASSLIGGFSGSSYNEQFF
DNA: TGTGCCAGCAGCTTAATTGGGGGGTTCAGCGGGAGCTCCTACAATGAGCAGTTCTTC

size: few
V: TRBV27
D: TRBD1
J: TRBJ2-7
CDR3: CASSLGTGYEQYF
DNA: TGTGCCAGCAGCTTAGGGACAGGCTACGAGCAGTACTTC

size: .
V: TRBV7-8
D: TRBD2
J: TRBJ2-3
CDR3: CASSLEASGKGDTQYF
DNA: TGTGCCAGCAGCTTAGAAGCTAGCGGGAAGGGAGATACGCAGTATTTT

size: .
V: TRBV7-3
D: .
J: TRBJ1-1
CDR3: CASSYTGGEDTEAFF
DNA: TGTGCCAGCAGCTACACGGGGGGTGAGGACACTGAAGCTTTCTTT

size: few
V: TRBV19
D: .
J: TRBJ1-5
CDR3: CASSIDRRGREPQHF
DNA: TGTGCCAGTAGTATAGATCGTCGGGGGCGGGAGCCCCAGCATTTT